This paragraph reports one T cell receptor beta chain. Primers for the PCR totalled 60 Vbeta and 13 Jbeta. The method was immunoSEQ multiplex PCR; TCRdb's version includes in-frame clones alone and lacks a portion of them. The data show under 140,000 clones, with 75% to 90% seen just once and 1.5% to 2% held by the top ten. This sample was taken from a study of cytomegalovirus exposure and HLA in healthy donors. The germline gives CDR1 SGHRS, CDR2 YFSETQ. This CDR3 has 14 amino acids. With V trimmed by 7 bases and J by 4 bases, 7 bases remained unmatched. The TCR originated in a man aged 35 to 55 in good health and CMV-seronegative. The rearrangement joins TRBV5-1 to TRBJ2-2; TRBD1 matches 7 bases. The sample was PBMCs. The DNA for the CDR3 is TGCGCCAGCGGGATGACAGGGCCCACCGGGGAGCTGTTTTTT. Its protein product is CASGMTGPTGELFF.